This section outlines one T cell receptor beta chain sequence together with its context. CDR1 SEHNR and CDR2 FQNEAQ come from the germline V gene (reference sequence). This CDR3 spans 15 amino acids. V lost 2 bases and J 3 bases, leaving 14 bases between the germline ends. The data were taken from a study of OX40 agonist ivuxolimab in advanced cancers. Assay used: immunoSEQ multiplex PCR; TCRdb lists only in-frame clones, some missing. The sample has roughly 70,000 clones; 82% are singletons. The J gene is TRBJ2-7, the V gene TRBV7-9; D not resolved. The receptor was derived from an adult with an advanced solid tumor such as melanoma, head and neck, liver or kidney cancer. The sample consisted of CD4+ or CD8+ T cells sorted from blood, taken in a trial of the OX40 agonist ivuxolimab. This CDR3 reads CASSLSALVGYEQYF. The CDR3 nucleotides read TGTGCCAGCAGCTTAAGTGCCCTAGTAGGCTACGAGCAGTACTTC.